The 17 T cell receptor beta chains below all came from one sample that was sequenced in a study of molecular identifiers for immune sequencing clone quantification. TCRdb independently ran MiXCR on the PCR reads; one entry per CDR3 protein. The sample carries about 500,000 distinct CDR3 sequences, 20% to 25% recorded once. Sequencing input: naive CD8+ T cells from blood, with Jurkat cell RNA spiked in. The subset is: FACS-sorted CD8+CD4-CCR7+CD45RA+ naive T cells. These receptors were collected from a human donor in good health. Some libraries in this study had Jurkat cell RNA spiked in.

The sample holds many counts of this clonotype. The chain employs TRBV28 and TRBJ2-3; D call uncertain. V was shortened by 8 bases and J by 5 bases, with 8 bases between the two germline ends. Germline V lookup: CDR1 MDHEN, CDR2 SYDVKM. There are 11 residues in the CDR3. This CDR3 is CASGDGDTQYF. Written as DNA, the CDR3 is TGTGCCAGCGGAGATGGAGATACGCAGTATTTT.

The table lists this clonotype with a few counts. V and J are TRBV30 and TRBJ1-2; D uncertain. Deletions cut 2 bases from V and 5 bases from J, with 9 bases between. This CDR3 contains 12 residues. Germline V gene lookup returns CDR1 GTSNPN and CDR2 SVGIG (reference sequence). The CDR3 protein is CAWSSPLYGYTF. Here the CDR3 DNA reads TGTGCCTGGAGTTCGCCCCTGTATGGCTACACCTTC.

The V call is TRBV7-9, the J call TRBJ2-1; TRBD2 might be the D (7 bases). The germline gives CDR1 SEHNR, CDR2 FQNEAQ (reference sequence). The CDR3 length is 15 residues. Deletions cut 5 bases from V and 4 bases from J, with 15 bases between. CDR3 bases: TGTGCCAGCAGCCAGGTTGGGGGGGCTTACAATGAGCAGTTCTTC. It is translated as CASSQVGGAYNEQFF.

This clonotype was found many times. The V gene is TRBV20-1, the J gene TRBJ1-1; D is unresolved. Trimming took off 0 bases at V and 7 bases at J, with 15 bases between the two ends. From germline, CDR1 is DFQATT and CDR2 SNEGSKA (reference sequence). This CDR3 contains 14 residues. The CDR3 nucleotides are TGCAGTGCTAGAGATCGGGATGGGGTCTATGAAGCTTTCTTT. Translation gives CSARDRDGVYEAFF.

Of note for this clonotype: This clone may be a read error of a much larger clone one base away. The V call is TRBV29-1, the J call TRBJ2-3, with D unclear. The length of the CDR3 is 12 residues. Germline V CDR1 and CDR2: SQVTM, ANQGSEA. The CDR3 sequence is CGVERIADTQYF. In DNA, the CDR3 is TGCGGCGTTGAGAGAATAGCAGATACGCAGTATTTT.

This clonotype has just a few counts. The V gene is TRBV7-3, the J gene TRBJ2-1; 7 bases are a match to TRBD2. The V and J ends lost 2 bases and 10 bases, in that order; junction bases with no gene match: 8. CDR1 SGHTA and CDR2 FQGTGA come from the germline V gene. This CDR3 is built from 14 residues. The CDR3 reads CASSLYPSGNEQFF. In nucleotides, the CDR3 is TGTGCCAGCAGCTTATACCCTAGCGGAAACGAGCAGTTCTTC.

This clonotype has ten or more counts. J is TRBJ1-2 and V is TRBV25-1, with D perhaps matching TRBD1 (6 bases). CDR3 length: 14 amino acids. Germline CDR1 and CDR2: MGHDK and SYGVNS. V lost 4 bases to trimming and J lost 4 bases, with 13 bases between them. DNA of the CDR3: TGTGCCAGCAGTGTCCCGGACAGTGCCTATGGCTACACCTTC. It yields the protein CASSVPDSAYGYTF.

Only a few counts were recorded for this clonotype. This rearrangement joins TRBV5-4 to TRBJ2-5, with D possibly matching TRBD2 (5 bases). The CDR3 is 15 residues long. V dropped 0 bases and J dropped 4 bases, with 13 bases sitting between them. From germline, CDR1 is SGHNT and CDR2 YYREEE (reference sequence). The CDR3 bases are TGTGCCAGCAGCTTGGCCGGAGAGGGTCTAGAGACCCAGTACTTC. This gives the protein CASSLAGEGLETQYF.

Details on this clonotype: This may be a read error, as it is one base from a much larger clone. V is TRBV12-5 and J is TRBJ1-1; D perhaps matches TRBD1 (5 bases). CDR3 length equals 16 residues. Trimming pared 6 bases from V and 0 bases from J, leaving 17 bases between. Germline V gene data show CDR1 as LGHNT and CDR2 as FRNRAP. DNA for the CDR3: TGTGCTAGTGGGCAGGGAAGGGCGGTCATGAACACTGAAGCTTTCTTT. As protein: CASGQGRAVMNTEAFF.

This clonotype was picked up a small number of times. This chain connects TRBV27 to TRBJ2-5; D unresolved. Germline assignment: CDR1 MNHEY and CDR2 SMNVEV (reference sequence). The CDR3 contains 14 residues. The ends were cut back, 1 base at V and 5 bases at J, with 11 bases in the middle. Here the CDR3 reads CASSLYKRGETQYF. CDR3 in DNA: TGTGCCAGCAGTTTATACAAGCGTGGGGAGACCCAGTACTTC.

In this sample, this clonotype turned up many times. This chain uses TRBV4-3 with TRBJ2-6; 10 bases map to TRBD1. This CDR3 region has 20 residues. V was pared by 2 bases and J by 0 bases, with 10 bases of the junction left unmatched. CDR1 and CDR2 from the germline V gene are LGHNA and YSLEER. The CDR3 sequence is CASSQLTGTGAFSGANVLTF. In DNA form, the CDR3 reads TGCGCCAGCAGCCAACTCACCGGGACAGGGGCCTTCTCTGGGGCCAACGTCCTGACTTTC.

For this clonotype: A much larger clone differs by one base, so this may be a read error. The V call is TRBV7-2, the J call TRBJ2-2; D is uncertain. This CDR3 has 14 residues. Germline V gene data show CDR1 as SGHTA and CDR2 as FQGNSA. CDR3 in amino acids: CASSLIANAGELFF. Written as DNA, the CDR3 is TGTGCCAGCAGCTTAATCGCGAACGCCGGGGAGCTGTTTTTT.

This chain joins TRBV20-1 and TRBJ2-1; 13 bases align to TRBD2. V lost 3 bases, J lost 7 bases, and 6 bases stayed unmatched. The CDR3 runs 15 residues. CDR1 and CDR2 from the germline V gene are DFQATT and SNEGSKA (reference sequence). The CDR3 DNA is TGCAGTGCTAGTAGACTAGCGGGGGGAAGGAATGAGCAGTTCTTC. Its translation is CSASRLAGGRNEQFF.

The chain has TRBV7-2 and TRBJ2-7; D perhaps matches TRBD2 (5 bases). In germline, CDR1 is SGHTA, CDR2 FQGNSA. The CDR3 is made up of 15 amino acids. Trimming took 5 bases from V and 2 from J, leaving 16 bases between them. The CDR3 nucleotides read TGTGCCAGCAGCGCCGGGGTCCATTCAACCTACGAGCAGTACTTC. It codes for CASSAGVHSTYEQYF.

This chain connects TRBV4-1 to TRBJ2-3, with D tentatively TRBD2 (7 bases). Per germline, CDR1 MGHRA and CDR2 YSYEKL. Trimming pared 0 bases from V and 5 bases from J, leaving 15 bases between. The CDR3 length is 16 residues. The CDR3 nucleotides are TGCGCCAGCAGCCAAGATGGGGGGGCGCAGGAAGATACGCAGTATTTT. This encodes CASSQDGGAQEDTQYF.

There are a few counts of this clonotype. The chain joins TRBV4-3 to TRBJ2-7; the match to TRBD2 covers 7 bases. The V and J ends lost 0 bases and 4 bases, in that order; junction bases with no gene match: 9. The V gene's germline CDR1 is LGHNA and CDR2 YSLEER. The CDR3 is made up of 16 amino acids. CDR3 DNA sequence: TGCGCCAGCAGCCAAGACGCGGCGGGAGCCTCGTACGAGCAGTACTTC. This gives the protein CASSQDAAGASYEQYF.

This clonotype was seen a few times. This sequence joins TRBV7-9 and TRBJ2-7, with D unresolved. This CDR3 region has 12 residues. V was pared by 5 bases and J by 3 bases, with 8 bases between. Germline loops: CDR1 SEHNR, CDR2 FQNEAQ (reference sequence). The CDR3 nucleotides read TGTGCCAGCAGCCCCTCCTTCTACGAGCAGTACTTC. Amino acids: CASSPSFYEQYF.